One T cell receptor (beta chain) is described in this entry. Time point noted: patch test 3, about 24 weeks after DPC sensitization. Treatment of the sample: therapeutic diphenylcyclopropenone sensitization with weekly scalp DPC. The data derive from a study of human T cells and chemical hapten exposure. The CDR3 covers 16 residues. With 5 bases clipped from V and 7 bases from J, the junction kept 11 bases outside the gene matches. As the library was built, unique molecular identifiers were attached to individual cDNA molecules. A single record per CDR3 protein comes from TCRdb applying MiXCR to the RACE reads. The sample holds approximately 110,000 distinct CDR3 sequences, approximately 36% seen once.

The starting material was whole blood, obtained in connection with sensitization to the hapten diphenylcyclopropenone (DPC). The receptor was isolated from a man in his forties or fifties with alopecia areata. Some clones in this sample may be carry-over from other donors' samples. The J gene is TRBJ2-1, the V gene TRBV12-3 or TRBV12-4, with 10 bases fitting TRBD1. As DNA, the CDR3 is TGTGCCAGCAGTCCGACTCCCGGGACAGGGGAGAATGAGCAGTTCTTC. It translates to CASSPTPGTGENEQFF.